This TCR beta chain was recorded in a study of blood T cell repertoires in COVID-19. Across the whole study: Italy, Spain and the United States were the sources of the convalescent and acute COVID-19 samples. Sample material is recorded as cDNA or gDNA derived from T cells, B-cell-depleted T cells, or PBMCs.

The data were produced by immunoSEQ multiplex PCR, yet TCRdb's version contains in-frame clones alone and is incomplete. The sample carries more than 95,000 clones, approximately 87% recorded once. This clone was observed once. The sample comprised peripheral blood. The receptor's source is a man under 40 with acute or convalescent COVID-19.

DNA for the CDR3: TGTGCCAGCAGCCGGGACAGGGTTTTCCAAGAGACCCAGTACTTC. Amino acid sequence: CASSRDRVFQETQYF. The chain couples TRBV5-6 to TRBJ2-5, with TRBD1 identical over 9 bases. Germline V gene lookup returns CDR1 SGHDT and CDR2 YYEEEE. The junction had 5 bases not matched to a gene; V was cut back by 4 bases and J by 1 base. CDR3 length equals 15 residues.